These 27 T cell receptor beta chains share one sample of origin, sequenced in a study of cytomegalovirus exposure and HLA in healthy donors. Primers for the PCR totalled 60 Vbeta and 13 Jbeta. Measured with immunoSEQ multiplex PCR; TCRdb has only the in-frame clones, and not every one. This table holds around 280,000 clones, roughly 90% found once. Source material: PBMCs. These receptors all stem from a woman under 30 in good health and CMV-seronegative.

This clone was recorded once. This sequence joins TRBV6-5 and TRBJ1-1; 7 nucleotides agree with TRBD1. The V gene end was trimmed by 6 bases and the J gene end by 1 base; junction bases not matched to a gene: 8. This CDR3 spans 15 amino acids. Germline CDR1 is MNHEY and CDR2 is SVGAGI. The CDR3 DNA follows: TGTGCCAGCAGGAATTACAGGGGTGGGAACACTGAAGCTTTCTTT. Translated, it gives CASRNYRGGNTEAFF.

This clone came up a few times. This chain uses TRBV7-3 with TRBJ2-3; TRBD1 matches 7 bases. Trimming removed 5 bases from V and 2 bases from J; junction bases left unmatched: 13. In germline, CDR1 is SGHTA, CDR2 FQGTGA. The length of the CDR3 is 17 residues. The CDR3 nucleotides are TGTGCCAGCAGCCGAGGGTGGACGGGACAGTTCACAGATACGCAGTATTTT. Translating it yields CASSRGWTGQFTDTQYF.

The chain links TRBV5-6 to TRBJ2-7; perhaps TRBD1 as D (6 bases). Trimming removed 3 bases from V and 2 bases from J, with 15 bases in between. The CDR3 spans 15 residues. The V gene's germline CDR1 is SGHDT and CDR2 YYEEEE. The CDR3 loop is CASSSTDRKTYEQYF. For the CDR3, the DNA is TGTGCCAGCAGCTCGACGGACAGAAAAACCTACGAGCAGTACTTC.

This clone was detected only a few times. The CDR3 loop is CASSSAPGQGAGELFF. As DNA, the CDR3 is TGTGCCAGCAGTTCAGCCCCGGGACAGGGGGCCGGGGAGCTGTTTTTT. The chain combines TRBV6-4 with TRBJ2-2; TRBD1 aligns across 11 bases. Germline V lookup: CDR1 MRHNA, CDR2 SNTAGT. This CDR3 comprises 16 residues. Unmatched junction bases numbered 8, after V lost 5 bases and J lost 6 bases.

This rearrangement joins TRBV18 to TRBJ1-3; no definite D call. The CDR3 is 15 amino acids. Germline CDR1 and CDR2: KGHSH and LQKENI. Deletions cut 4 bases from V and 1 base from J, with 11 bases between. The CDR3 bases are TGTGCCAGCTCACTCTCACGAGGTTCTGGAAACACCATATATTTT. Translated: CASSLSRGSGNTIYF. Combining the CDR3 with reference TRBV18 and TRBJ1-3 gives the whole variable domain NAGVMQNPRHLVRRRGQEARLRCSPMKGHSHVYWYRQLPEEGLKFMVYLQKENIIDESGMPKERFSAEFPKEGPSILRIQQVVRGDSAAYFCASSLSRGSGNTIYFGEGSWLTVV.

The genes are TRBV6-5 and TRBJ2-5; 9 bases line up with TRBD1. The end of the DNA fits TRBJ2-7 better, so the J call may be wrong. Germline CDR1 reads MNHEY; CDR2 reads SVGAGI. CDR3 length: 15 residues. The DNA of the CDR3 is TGTGCCAGCAGACCTCCCGGGACAGGGTCCGACGAGCAGTACTTC. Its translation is CASRPPGTGSDEQYF.

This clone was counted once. CDR3 region: CASSLDREDYGYTF. CDR3 bases: TGTGCCAGCAGCCTGGACAGGGAAGACTATGGCTACACCTTC. V usage is TRBV28 and J usage is TRBJ1-2; 8 bases are shared with TRBD1. Germline CDR1 MDHEN, CDR2 SYDVKM. This CDR3 region has 14 residues. V shed 6 bases, J shed 3 bases, and the junction held 6 bases outside the gene matches.

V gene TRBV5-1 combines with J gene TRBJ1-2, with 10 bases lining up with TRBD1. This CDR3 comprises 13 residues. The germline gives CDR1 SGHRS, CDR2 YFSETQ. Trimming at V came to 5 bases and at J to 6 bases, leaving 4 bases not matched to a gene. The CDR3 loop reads CASRTGTGDGYTF. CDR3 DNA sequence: TGCGCCAGCAGAACCGGGACAGGGGATGGCTACACCTTC.

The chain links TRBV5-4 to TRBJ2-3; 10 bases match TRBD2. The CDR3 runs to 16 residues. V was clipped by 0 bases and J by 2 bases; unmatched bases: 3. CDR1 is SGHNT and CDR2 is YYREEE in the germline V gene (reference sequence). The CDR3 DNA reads TGTGCCAGCAGCTTGGAGGGACTAGCGACCACAGATACGCAGTATTTT. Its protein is CASSLEGLATTDTQYF.

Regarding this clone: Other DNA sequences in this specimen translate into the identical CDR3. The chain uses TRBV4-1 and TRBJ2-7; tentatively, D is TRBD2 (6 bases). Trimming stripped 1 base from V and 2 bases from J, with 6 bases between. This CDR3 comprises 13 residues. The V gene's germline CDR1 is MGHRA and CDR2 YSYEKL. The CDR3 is CASSQGGAYEQYF. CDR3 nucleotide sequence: TGCGCCAGCAGCCAAGGGGGGGCCTACGAGCAGTACTTC.

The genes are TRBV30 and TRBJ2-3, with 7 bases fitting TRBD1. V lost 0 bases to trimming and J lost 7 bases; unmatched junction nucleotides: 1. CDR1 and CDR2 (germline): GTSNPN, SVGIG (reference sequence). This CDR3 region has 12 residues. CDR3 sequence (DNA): TGTGCCTGGAGTGTACAGGGGAATACGCAGTATTTT. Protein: CAWSVQGNTQYF.

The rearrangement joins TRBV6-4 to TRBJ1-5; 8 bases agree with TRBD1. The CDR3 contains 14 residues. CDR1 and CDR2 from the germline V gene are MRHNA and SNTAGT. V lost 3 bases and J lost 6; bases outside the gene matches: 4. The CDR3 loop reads CASSEGQGGQPQHF. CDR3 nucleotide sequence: TGTGCCAGCAGTGAAGGACAGGGAGGTCAGCCCCAGCATTTT.

The CDR3 nucleotides are TGTGCCAGCAGCGGAAGTTTCGGGACAGGGTCCTATGAGCAGTTCTTC. This translates into CASSGSFGTGSYEQFF. The rearrangement joins TRBV7-8 to TRBJ2-1; 9 bases match TRBD1. The junction had 13 bases not matched to a gene; V was cut back by 5 bases and J by 8 bases. The CDR3 has 16 amino acids. From germline, CDR1 is SGHVS and CDR2 FQNEAQ.

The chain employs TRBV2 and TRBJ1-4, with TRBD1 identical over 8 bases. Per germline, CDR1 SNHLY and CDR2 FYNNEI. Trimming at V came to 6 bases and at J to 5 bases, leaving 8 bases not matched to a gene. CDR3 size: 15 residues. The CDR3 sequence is CASSPAGGWNEKLFF. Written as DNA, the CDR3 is TGTGCCAGCAGCCCCGCAGGGGGCTGGAATGAAAAACTGTTTTTT.

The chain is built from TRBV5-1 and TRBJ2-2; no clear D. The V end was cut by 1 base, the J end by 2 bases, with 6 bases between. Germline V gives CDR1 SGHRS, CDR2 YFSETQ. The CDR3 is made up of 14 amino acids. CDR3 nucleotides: TGCGCCAGCAGCTTGCTCCCTAACACCGGGGAGCTGTTTTTT. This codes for CASSLLPNTGELFF.

Written as DNA, the CDR3 is TGTGCCAGCCAGGGACAACGCTCCTACAATGAGCAGTTCTTC. This sequence encodes CASQGQRSYNEQFF. The chain combines TRBV2 with TRBJ2-1; weak D call: TRBD1 (6 bases). The CDR3 length is 14 residues. Trimming removed 8 bases from V and 0 bases from J, with 11 bases in between. Germline V gene lookup returns CDR1 SNHLY and CDR2 FYNNEI.

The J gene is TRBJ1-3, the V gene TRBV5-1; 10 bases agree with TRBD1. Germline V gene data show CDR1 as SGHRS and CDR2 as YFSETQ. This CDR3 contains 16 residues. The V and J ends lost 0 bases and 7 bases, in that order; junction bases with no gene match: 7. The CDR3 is CASSLDPTGGRNTIYF. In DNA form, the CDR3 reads TGCGCCAGCAGCTTGGACCCGACAGGGGGCCGGAACACCATATATTTT. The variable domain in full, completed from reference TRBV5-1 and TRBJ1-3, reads KAGVTQTPRYLIKTRGQQVTLSCSPISGHRSVSWYQQTPGQGLQFLFEYFSETQRNKGNFPGRFSGRQFSNSRSEMNVSTLELGDSALYLCASSLDPTGGRNTIYFGEGSWLTVV.

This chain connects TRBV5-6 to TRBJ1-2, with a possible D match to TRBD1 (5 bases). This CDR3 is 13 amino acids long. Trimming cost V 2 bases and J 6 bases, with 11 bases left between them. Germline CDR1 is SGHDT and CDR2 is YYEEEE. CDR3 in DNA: TGTGCCAGCAGCTTTTTGGAAGGGGATGGCTACACCTTC. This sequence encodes CASSFLEGDGYTF.

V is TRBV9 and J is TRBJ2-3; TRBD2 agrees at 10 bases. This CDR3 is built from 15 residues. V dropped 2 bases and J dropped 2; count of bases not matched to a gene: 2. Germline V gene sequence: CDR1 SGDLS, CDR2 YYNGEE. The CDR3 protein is CASSVTSGDTDTQYF. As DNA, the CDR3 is TGTGCCAGCAGCGTTACTAGCGGGGACACAGATACGCAGTATTTT.

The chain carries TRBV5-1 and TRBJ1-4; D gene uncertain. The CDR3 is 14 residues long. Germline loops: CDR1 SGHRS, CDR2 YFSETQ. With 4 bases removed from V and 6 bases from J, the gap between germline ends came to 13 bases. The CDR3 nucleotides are TGCGCCAGCAGCGTAGGAGGAGGTTATGAAAAACTGTTTTTT. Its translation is CASSVGGGYEKLFF.

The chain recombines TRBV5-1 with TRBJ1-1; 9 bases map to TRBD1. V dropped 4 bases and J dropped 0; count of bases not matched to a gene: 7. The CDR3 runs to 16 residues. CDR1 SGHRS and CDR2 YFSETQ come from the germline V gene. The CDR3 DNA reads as TGCGCCAGCAGCCTCGGACAGGGGTTCATGAACACTGAAGCTTTCTTT. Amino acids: CASSLGQGFMNTEAFF.

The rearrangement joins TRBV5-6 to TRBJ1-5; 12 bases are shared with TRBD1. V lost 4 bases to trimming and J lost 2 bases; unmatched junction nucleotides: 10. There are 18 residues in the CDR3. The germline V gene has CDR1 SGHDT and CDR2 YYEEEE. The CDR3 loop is CASSAGTGGKGGNQPQHF. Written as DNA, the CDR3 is TGTGCCAGCAGCGCCGGGACAGGGGGCAAGGGGGGCAATCAGCCCCAGCATTTT.

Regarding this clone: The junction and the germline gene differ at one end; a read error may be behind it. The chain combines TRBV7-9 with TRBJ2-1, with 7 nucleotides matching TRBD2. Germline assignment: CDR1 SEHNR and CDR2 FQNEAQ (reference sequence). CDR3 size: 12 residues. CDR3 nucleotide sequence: TGTTCCAGCAGCACGACTAGCCTTGAGCAGTTCTTC. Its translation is CSSSTTSLEQFF.

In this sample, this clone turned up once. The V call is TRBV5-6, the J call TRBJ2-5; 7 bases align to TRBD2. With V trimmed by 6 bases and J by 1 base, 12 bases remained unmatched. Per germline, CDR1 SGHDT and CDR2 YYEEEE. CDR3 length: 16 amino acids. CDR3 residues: CASIASTSLPQETQYF. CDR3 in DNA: TGTGCCAGCATCGCATCGACTAGCTTACCCCAAGAGACCCAGTACTTC. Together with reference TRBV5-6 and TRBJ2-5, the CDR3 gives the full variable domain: DAGVTQSPTHLIKTRGQQVTLRCSPKSGHDTVSWYQQALGQGPQFIFQYYEEEERQRGNFPDRFSGHQFPNYSSELNVNALLLGDSALYLCASIASTSLPQETQYFGPGTRLLVL.

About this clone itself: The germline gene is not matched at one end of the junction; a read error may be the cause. CDR3 residues: CSSSPGDSLPTNEKLFF. Here the CDR3 DNA reads TGTTCCAGCAGCCCAGGGGACAGCCTACCAACTAATGAAAAACTGTTTTTT. V and J are TRBV7-9 and TRBJ1-4, with 7 bases identical to TRBD1. The germline V gene encodes CDR1 SEHNR and CDR2 FQNEAQ (reference sequence). The CDR3 length is 17 residues.

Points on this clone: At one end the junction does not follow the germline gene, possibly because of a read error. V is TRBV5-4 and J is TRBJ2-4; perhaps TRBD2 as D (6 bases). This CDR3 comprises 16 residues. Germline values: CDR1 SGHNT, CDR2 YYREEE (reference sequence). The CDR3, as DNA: TGTGCCAGCAGCCCTGGGGGGTTTGTCGCCAAAAACATTCAGTCCTTC. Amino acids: CASSPGGFVAKNIQSF. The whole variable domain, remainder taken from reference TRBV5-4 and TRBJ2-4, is ETGVTQSPTHLIKTRGQQVTLRCSSQSGHNTVSWYQQALGQGPQFIFQYYREEENGRGNFPPRFSGLQFPNYSSELNVNALELDDSALYLCASSPGGFVAKNIQSFGAGTRLSVL.

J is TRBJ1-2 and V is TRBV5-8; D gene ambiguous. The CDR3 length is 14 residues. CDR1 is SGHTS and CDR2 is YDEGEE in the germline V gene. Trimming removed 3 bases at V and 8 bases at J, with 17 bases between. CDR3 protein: CASSSRGSRGGYTF. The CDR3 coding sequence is TGTGCCAGCAGCTCCCGTGGATCACGCGGCGGCTACACCTTC.